This entry features one T cell receptor (beta chain) sequence. Assay: immunoSEQ multiplex PCR; the TCRdb copy retains only in-frame clones and omits some. The repertoire has around 76,000 clones, roughly nine tenths of them found once; the top ten carry 8% to 10%. The data stem from a study of control samples from healthy donors and cancer patients. After removal of 6 bases from V and 7 bases from J, the junction contained 10 bases not matched to a gene. There are 15 residues in the CDR3. Germline assignment: CDR1 LGHNA and CDR2 YNFKEQ. The rearrangement links TRBV4-2 to TRBJ2-1, with 9 nucleotides matching TRBD1. The receptor was derived from a woman aged 45-65 years with colorectal cancer. Sequenced material: PBMCs. CDR3 in DNA: TGTGCCAGCAGTTCTGGACAGGGGAATCCAAATGAGCAGTTCTTC. Translation gives CASSSGQGNPNEQFF.